These 15 T cell receptor beta chains were sequenced from one sample in a study of shared clonotypes between healthy human individuals. Profiled with immunoSEQ multiplex PCR; TCRdb holds only in-frame clones, not every one. The top ten clones hold around 0.4% of a sample with about 2.3 million clones, 92% of them seen once. Sequenced sample: naive CD4+ T cells from PBMCs. Subset here: CD45RA+ positively selected. The receptor source for this set is a young man in good health. Some clones in this sample may be carry-over from other donors' samples.

The chain combines TRBV9 with TRBJ2-6; D gene unclear. This CDR3 comprises 14 residues. V was clipped by 4 bases and J by 0 bases, with 5 bases between them. Per germline, CDR1 SGDLS and CDR2 YYNGEE. For the CDR3, the DNA is TGTGCCAGCAGCCCAGACTCTGGGGCCAACGTCCTGACTTTC. Amino acid sequence: CASSPDSGANVLTF.

This clone was observed once. J is TRBJ1-6 and V is TRBV7-9, with 8 positions matching TRBD1. In germline, CDR1 is SEHNR, CDR2 FQNEAQ (reference sequence). The V gene end was trimmed by 5 bases and the J gene end by 9 bases; junction bases not matched to a gene: 12. CDR3 length equals 16 residues. This CDR3 is CASSPLPGQGPSPLHF. CDR3 nucleotide sequence: TGTGCCAGCAGCCCGTTGCCAGGACAGGGACCTTCACCCCTCCACTTT.

The chain couples TRBV5-1 to TRBJ2-7; D may be TRBD1 (6 bases). The germline CDR1 and CDR2 sequences are SGHRS and YFSETQ. V lost 4 bases and J lost 2, with 16 bases in between. The CDR3 extends over 15 amino acids. CDR3 coding DNA: TGCGCCAGCAGCCTACTAACTGGACAGACCTACGAGCAGTACTTC. It encodes CASSLLTGQTYEQYF.

In regard to this clone: Different DNA sequences within this sample yield the same CDR3. The V call is TRBV5-4, the J call TRBJ1-2; D is undetermined. Germline V lookup: CDR1 SGHNT, CDR2 YYREEE (reference sequence). V was clipped by 1 base and J by 0 bases, with 7 bases between them. This CDR3 has 14 residues. The chain's CDR3 is CASSLWQPNYGYTF. The DNA of the CDR3 is TGTGCCAGCAGCTTGTGGCAGCCTAACTATGGCTACACCTTC.

A remark on this clone: Additional DNA sequences in this sample encode the identical CDR3. V and J are TRBV7-2 and TRBJ1-5; no firm D call. Per germline, CDR1 SGHTA and CDR2 FQGNSA. The CDR3 runs 13 residues. Trimming pared 1 base from V and 5 bases from J, leaving 6 bases between. The CDR3 spells CASSLVRDQPQHF. CDR3 DNA sequence: TGTGCCAGCAGCTTAGTAAGGGATCAGCCCCAGCATTTT.

The chain recombines TRBV6-6 with TRBJ2-1; possibly TRBD2 for D (7 bases). CDR3 length: 15 amino acids. V lost 11 bases and J lost 0, with 17 bases in between. CDR1 is MNHNY and CDR2 is SVGAGI in the germline V gene (reference sequence). The CDR3, as DNA: TGTGCCGCCACCGGGGGGCCTTCCTCCTACAATGAGCAGTTCTTC. This translates into CAATGGPSSYNEQFF.

Only one count was recorded for this clone. The chain couples TRBV7-2 to TRBJ2-3; D might be TRBD1 (5 bases). The CDR3 has 16 residues. Trimming stripped 0 bases from V and 0 bases from J, with 10 bases between. Germline assignment: CDR1 SGHTA and CDR2 FQGNSA. As DNA, the CDR3 is TGTGCCAGCAGCTTAGCCTCGGCAGGGAGCACAGATACGCAGTATTTT. Translation gives CASSLASAGSTDTQYF.

Remarks on this clone: Within the sample, other DNA sequences also encode this same CDR3. The genes are TRBV7-9 and TRBJ2-2; the D is unclear. V lost 1 base, J lost 3 bases, and 3 bases lay in between. The CDR3 contains 13 residues. Germline-derived CDR1 and CDR2 are SEHNR and FQNEAQ (reference sequence). In DNA form, the CDR3 reads TGTGCCAGCAGCTTAGGGTACACCGGGGAGCTGTTTTTT. Residues: CASSLGYTGELFF.

The chain links TRBV5-6 to TRBJ2-1, with 8 bases lining up with TRBD2. The CDR3 length is 12 residues. The V gene end was trimmed by 7 bases and the J gene end by 9 bases; junction bases not matched to a gene: 6. CDR1 SGHDT and CDR2 YYEEEE come from the germline V gene. The CDR3 sequence is CASWYSGTEQFF. Written as DNA, the CDR3 is TGTGCCAGCTGGTATAGCGGGACTGAGCAGTTCTTC.

V gene TRBV9 combines with J gene TRBJ2-5, with D hard to call. Germline V gene lookup returns CDR1 SGDLS and CDR2 YYNGEE. The ends were cut back, 0 bases at V and 4 bases at J, with 13 bases in the middle. CDR3 length equals 15 residues. In DNA, the CDR3 is TGTGCCAGCAGCGTAGATAAGGGCTTCGGAGAGACCCAGTACTTC. Translation: CASSVDKGFGETQYF.

V and J are TRBV7-6 and TRBJ2-5, with 10 bases matching TRBD1. The CDR3 contains 15 residues. V lost 2 bases and J lost 5; bases outside the gene matches: 5. CDR1 and CDR2 (germline): SGHVS, FNYEAQ. For the CDR3, the DNA is TGTGCCAGCAGCTTACTAGGACAGGGGGGCGAGACCCAGTACTTC. The encoded protein is CASSLLGQGGETQYF. Looking up the rest from reference TRBV7-6 and TRBJ2-5 gives the full variable domain: GAGVSQSPRYKVTKRGQDVALRCDPISGHVSLYWYRQALGQGPEFLTYFNYEAQQDKSGLPNDRFSAERPEGSISTLTIQRTEQRDSAMYRCASSLLGQGGETQYFGPGTRLLVL.

The chain joins TRBV28 to TRBJ2-7; D perhaps matches TRBD1 (6 bases). The CDR3 loop spans 15 amino acids. The germline V gene has CDR1 MDHEN and CDR2 SYDVKM. Trimming pared 7 bases from V and 2 bases from J, leaving 18 bases between. The CDR3 spells CASIKSQGWAYEQYF. DNA of the CDR3: TGTGCCAGCATCAAGAGCCAGGGGTGGGCCTACGAGCAGTACTTC.

The V gene is TRBV5-1, the J gene TRBJ2-1; D is possibly TRBD1 (6 bases). This CDR3 is 14 amino acids long. V lost 0 bases to trimming and J lost 8 bases, with 12 bases between them. Germline V CDR1 and CDR2: SGHRS, YFSETQ. Here the CDR3 reads CASSLGQEVDEQFF. CDR3 in DNA: TGCGCCAGCAGCTTGGGACAGGAGGTCGATGAGCAGTTCTTC.

The chain uses TRBV27 and TRBJ1-4, with 8 bases lining up with TRBD1. This CDR3 contains 14 residues. Per the germline V gene, CDR1 is MNHEY and CDR2 is SMNVEV (reference sequence). V gave up 5 bases and J gave up 8 bases; unmatched junction bases: 7. DNA for the CDR3: TGTGCCAGCAGTCAGAGGACAGGGAAGGAAAAACTGTTTTTT. Amino acid sequence: CASSQRTGKEKLFF.

This clone was recorded once. J is TRBJ1-5 and V is TRBV28, with D hard to call. The CDR3 contains 13 residues. V lost 2 bases and J lost 9, with 11 bases in between. Germline CDR1 MDHEN, CDR2 SYDVKM. CDR3 nucleotides: TGTGCCAGCAGTTTAGAAATCGGCAGGCCCCAGCATTTT. It is translated as CASSLEIGRPQHF.